A single sample is the source of the 13 T cell receptor beta chains below, sequenced in a study of cytomegalovirus exposure and HLA in healthy donors. Amplification used 60 Vbeta primers and 13 Jbeta primers. Method: immunoSEQ multiplex PCR; TCRdb's copy keeps in-frame clones and lacks some. This sample has about 160,000 clones, with roughly three quarters found just once. The sequencing sample was made of PBMCs. These receptors all come from a woman aged 40 to 50 in good health and CMV-seropositive.

The chain uses TRBV19 and TRBJ1-4, with 9 positions matching TRBD1. V shed 8 bases, J shed 5 bases, and the junction held 15 bases outside the gene matches. Germline-derived CDR1 and CDR2 are LNHDA and SQIVND (reference sequence). This CDR3 is 17 amino acids long. CDR3: CASRKKWATGGNEKLFF. As DNA, the CDR3 is TGTGCCAGTCGCAAGAAGTGGGCCACAGGGGGCAATGAAAAACTGTTTTTT.

Details on this clone: Germline is not matched at one junction end, which may reflect a read error. The chain combines TRBV25-1 with TRBJ2-6; possibly TRBD1 for D (5 bases). CDR1 and CDR2 (germline): MGHDK, SYGVNS. The CDR3 length is 16 residues. CDR3 DNA: TGTGCCAGCAGTGAATCAAGACTCGCTGGGGCCAACGGCCTGACTTTC. Translated: CASSESRLAGANGLTF.

This clone was seen only a few times. This chain joins TRBV5-1 and TRBJ2-5; 8 bases agree with TRBD1. J was trimmed by 4 bases and V by 2 bases; bases with no gene match: 4. Germline V gives CDR1 SGHRS, CDR2 YFSETQ. The CDR3 consists of 14 residues. CDR3 sequence: CASSFGQGGETQYF. CDR3 in DNA: TGCGCCAGCAGCTTCGGACAGGGTGGAGAGACCCAGTACTTC. Full variable domain (remainder filled in from reference TRBV5-1 and TRBJ2-5): KAGVTQTPRYLIKTRGQQVTLSCSPISGHRSVSWYQQTPGQGLQFLFEYFSETQRNKGNFPGRFSGRQFSNSRSEMNVSTLELGDSALYLCASSFGQGGETQYFGPGTRLLVL.

The gene calls are TRBV7-9 and TRBJ1-2; weak D call: TRBD1 (5 bases). This CDR3 has 14 amino acids. CDR1 is SEHNR and CDR2 is FQNEAQ in the germline V gene (reference sequence). V was shortened by 4 bases and J by 3 bases, with 12 bases between the two germline ends. The CDR3 sequence is CASSSTDTHYGYTF. The CDR3 DNA follows: TGTGCCAGCAGCTCGACGGACACTCACTATGGCTACACCTTC.

This clone was recorded only once. This rearrangement joins TRBV5-4 to TRBJ1-2, with D possibly being TRBD1 (6 bases). CDR1 and CDR2 (germline): SGHNT, YYREEE (reference sequence). This CDR3 comprises 14 residues. V was trimmed by 4 bases and J by 3 bases, leaving 13 bases between them. The CDR3 loop reads CASSRWGGDYGYTF. CDR3 nucleotide sequence: TGTGCCAGCAGCCGCTGGGGGGGCGACTATGGCTACACCTTC.

The rearrangement links TRBV5-1 to TRBJ2-3, with TRBD1 as a possible D gene (5 bases). CDR1 and CDR2 (germline): SGHRS, YFSETQ. The CDR3 sequence is 14 residues long. V was trimmed by 0 bases and J by 2 bases, leaving 7 bases between them. Written as DNA, the CDR3 is TGCGCCAGCAGCTTGGGACAGCACACAGATACGCAGTATTTT. Amino acids: CASSLGQHTDTQYF.

This sequence joins TRBV13 and TRBJ1-3, with 7 bases aligning to TRBD1. Germline loops: CDR1 PRHDT, CDR2 FYEKMQ (reference sequence). CDR3 length equals 15 residues. V shed 5 bases and J 4 bases; nucleotides not matched to a gene: 8. CDR3 bases: TGTGCCAGCAGCACCGGACAGGCGGCCGGAAACACCATATATTTT. Protein product: CASSTGQAAGNTIYF.

The chain links TRBV7-6 to TRBJ1-1, with a weak D call TRBD1 (6 bases). The V end was cut by 1 base, the J end by 7 bases, with 16 bases between. Germline V gene data show CDR1 as SGHVS and CDR2 as FNYEAQ. This CDR3 region has 15 residues. The CDR3 nucleotides are TGTGCCAGCAGCTTAGAGGAAGGGGGAAGCTATGAAGCTTTCTTT. As protein: CASSLEEGGSYEAFF.

The rearrangement links TRBV4-2 to TRBJ1-1; the D gene is possibly TRBD1 (5 bases). Trimming left V 0 bases short and J 11 bases short, with 13 bases between. Germline lookup yields CDR1 LGHNA and CDR2 YNFKEQ. CDR3 size: 13 residues. DNA for the CDR3: TGTGCCAGCAGCCAAGATTTGGGGGAGGGCGCTTTCTTT. Encoded protein: CASSQDLGEGAFF.

The chain employs TRBV11-3 and TRBJ1-6; D possibly corresponds to TRBD1 (5 bases). The germline V and J ends were trimmed by 1 base and 9 bases, with 10 bases remaining between them. The CDR3 consists of 14 residues. Germline-derived CDR1 and CDR2 are SGHNT and YENEEA. This CDR3 is CASSLVGEGSPLHF. The CDR3 DNA sequence: TGTGCCAGCAGCTTAGTAGGGGAAGGTTCACCCCTCCACTTT.

This clone appeared a single time. The chain employs TRBV6-6 and TRBJ1-6; D might be TRBD1 (6 bases). Trimming cost V 6 bases and J 9 bases, with 12 bases left between them. CDR1 is MNHNY, CDR2 SVGAGI, per germline (reference sequence). This CDR3 is built from 13 residues. The CDR3 DNA reads TGTGCCAGCAGGACGACAGGAGGTTCACCCCTCCACTTT. Amino acid sequence: CASRTTGGSPLHF.

This clone was seen only once. The J gene is TRBJ1-2, the V gene TRBV2; D is possibly TRBD1 (6 bases). V dropped 8 bases and J dropped 7 bases, with 20 bases sitting between them. The CDR3 has 14 amino acids. CDR1 is SNHLY, CDR2 FYNNEI, per germline. DNA of the CDR3: TGTGCCAGCTCACTTGGGGCAGGGGTAGGTGGCTACACCTTC. Its translation is CASSLGAGVGGYTF. The whole variable domain, remainder taken from reference TRBV2 and TRBJ1-2, is EPEVTQTPSHQVTQMGQEVILRCVPISNHLYFYWYRQILGQKVEFLVSFYNNEISEKSEIFDDQFSVERPDGSNFTLKIRSTKLEDSAMYFCASSLGAGVGGYTFGSGTRLTVV.

This chain connects TRBV6-4 to TRBJ2-1, with 10 bases fitting TRBD2. V lost 0 bases, J lost 10 bases, and 6 bases stayed unmatched. Per germline, CDR1 MRHNA and CDR2 SNTAGT. CDR3 length equals 15 residues. CDR3 protein: CASSDSSGGGGEQFF. The CDR3 region has the DNA TGTGCCAGCAGTGACTCGAGCGGGGGGGGTGGGGAGCAGTTCTTC.